One sample yielded the 8 T cell receptor beta chains listed below, sequenced in a study of OX40 agonist ivuxolimab in advanced cancers. Profiling relied on immunoSEQ multiplex PCR, and the TCRdb table lists in-frame clones only, not all of them. The sample lists more than 9,000 clones, 60% to 70% occurring once. The source material was CD4+ or CD8+ T cells sorted from blood, sampled in a trial of the OX40 agonist ivuxolimab. These receptors all stem from an adult with an advanced solid tumor such as melanoma, head and neck, liver or kidney cancer.

By share, this clone ranks as medium-sized. The chain employs TRBV7-9 and TRBJ1-1; 8 nucleotides line up with TRBD1. This CDR3 spans 16 amino acids. Germline V gives CDR1 SEHNR, CDR2 FQNEAQ (reference sequence). V trimming: 0 bases; J trimming: 6 bases; junction bases outside the gene matches: 9. The CDR3 region is CASSLAQGQASPEAFF. The CDR3 DNA reads as TGTGCCAGCAGCTTAGCGCAGGGACAGGCGTCTCCTGAAGCTTTCTTT.

The V call is TRBV10-2, the J call TRBJ1-1; D gene unclear. V was clipped by 7 bases and J by 1 base, with 10 bases between them. This CDR3 contains 13 residues. Germline V gene data show CDR1 as WSHSY and CDR2 as SAAADI. The DNA of the CDR3 is TGCGCCAGCACTAACAGTGGGAACACTGAAGCTTTCTTT. Protein sequence: CASTNSGNTEAFF.

The rearrangement uses TRBV19 and TRBJ1-1; D is uncertain. The V gene's germline CDR1 is LNHDA and CDR2 SQIVND (reference sequence). V was trimmed by 10 bases and J by 1 base, leaving 16 bases between them. This CDR3 comprises 14 residues. The CDR3 is CATSPGARNTEAFF. CDR3 sequence (DNA): TGTGCCACCTCCCCTGGCGCTAGGAACACTGAAGCTTTCTTT.

The chain uses TRBV6-9 and TRBJ1-5, with D maybe TRBD1 (5 bases). V gave up 3 bases and J gave up 6 bases, with 9 bases separating them. The CDR3 runs to 13 residues. Germline V lookup: CDR1 MNHGY, CDR2 SVAAGI. Here the CDR3 reads CASSYGGGQPQHF. CDR3 sequence (DNA): TGTGCCAGCAGTTACGGGGGGGGTCAGCCCCAGCATTTT.

J is TRBJ2-7 and V is TRBV25-1; 7 bases match TRBD1. The CDR3 runs 13 residues. The trim removed 6 bases at V and 7 bases at J, leaving 9 bases unmatched. CDR1 is MGHDK and CDR2 is SYGVNS in the germline V gene. The CDR3 protein is CASSDLTGKEQYF. The CDR3 bases are TGTGCCAGCAGCGACTTGACAGGGAAAGAGCAGTACTTC.

This clone was counted between two and nine times. This chain connects TRBV14 to TRBJ1-1; unclear D gene. Germline V gives CDR1 SGHDN, CDR2 FVKESK. This CDR3 has 13 amino acids. V was shortened by 2 bases and J by 11 bases, with 15 bases between the two germline ends. The DNA for the CDR3 is TGTGCCAGCAGCCAAACGGCCGCAGGCGGGGCTTTCTTT. As protein: CASSQTAAGGAFF.

By sample fraction, this clone is medium-sized. The rearrangement uses TRBV28 and TRBJ2-7; D remains unclear. Germline loops: CDR1 MDHEN, CDR2 SYDVKM. The ends were cut back, 6 bases at V and 6 bases at J, with 9 bases in the middle. There are 11 residues in the CDR3. CDR3 nucleotides: TGTGCCAGCAGGGGGATTCGCGAGCAGTACTTC. Its translation is CASRGIREQYF.

V usage is TRBV27 and J usage is TRBJ2-5, with D perhaps matching TRBD2 (6 bases). This CDR3 contains 14 residues. Per the germline V gene, CDR1 is MNHEY and CDR2 is SMNVEV (reference sequence). The V gene lost 0 bases and the J gene lost 5 bases, with 10 bases spanning the gap. CDR3 in amino acids: CASSLSGAGETQYF. CDR3 DNA sequence: TGTGCCAGCAGTTTATCAGGGGCGGGGGAGACCCAGTACTTC.